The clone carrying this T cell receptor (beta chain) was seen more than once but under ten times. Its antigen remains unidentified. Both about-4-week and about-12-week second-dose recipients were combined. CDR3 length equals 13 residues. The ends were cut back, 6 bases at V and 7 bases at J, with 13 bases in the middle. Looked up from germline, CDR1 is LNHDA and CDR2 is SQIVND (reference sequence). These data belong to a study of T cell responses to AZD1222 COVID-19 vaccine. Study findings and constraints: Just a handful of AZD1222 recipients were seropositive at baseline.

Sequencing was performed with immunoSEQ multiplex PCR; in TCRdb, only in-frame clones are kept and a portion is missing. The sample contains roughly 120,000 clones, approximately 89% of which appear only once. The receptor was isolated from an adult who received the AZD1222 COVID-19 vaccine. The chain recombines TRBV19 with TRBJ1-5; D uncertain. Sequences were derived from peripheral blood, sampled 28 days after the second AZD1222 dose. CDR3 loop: CASSSTVAQPQHF. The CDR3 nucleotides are TGTGCCAGTAGCAGTACGGTAGCCCAGCCCCAGCATTTT.